The entry below gives a single T cell receptor beta chain sequence along with its context. What it binds is not known. These data originate in a study of CD8 T cells in Susac syndrome. Study conclusions and caveats: TCR sequencing and HLA analysis covered a relatively small number of individuals.

Trimming took 5 bases from V and 6 from J, leaving 16 bases between them. Per germline, CDR1 SQVTM and CDR2 ANQGSEA. The CDR3 has 13 residues. TCR beta from blood CD8+ and CD4+ T cells was sequenced. TEMRA cells underwent FACS enrichment and CD8+ and CD4+ T cells underwent negative isolation. Roughly 0.45 to 1 ug RNA was reverse transcribed with random hexamers. TCRdb independently ran MiXCR on the immunoSEQ multiplex PCR reads; one entry per CDR3 protein. The sample contains around 130,000 distinct CDR3 sequences, about 95% of which appear only once. The V and J genes are TRBV29-1 and TRBJ1-1, with D possibly being TRBD1 (5 bases). The specimen sequenced was CD4+ T cells from PBMCs. This clonotype originated in a human donor in good health. CDR3 amino acids: CSVRRLGTAEAFF. In DNA form, the CDR3 reads TGCAGCGTTCGCCGACTAGGGACGGCTGAAGCTTTCTTT. The full variable domain, its missing parts supplied by reference TRBV29-1 and TRBJ1-1, is SAVISQKPSRDICQRGTSLTIQCQVDSQVTMMFWYRQQPGQSLTLIATANQGSEATYESGFVIDKFPISRPNLTFSTLTVSNMSPEDSSIYLCSVRRLGTAEAFFGQGTRLTVV.